What follows are 10 T cell receptor beta chains derived from one specimen sequenced in a study of T cells in Graves' hyperthyroidism and ophthalmopathy. RNA transcripts were the template for amplifying TCR beta CDR3 regions. The TCR CDR3 first-round RT-PCR relied on the HTBI primer set. Each CDR3 protein gets one entry after TCRdb re-called the multiplex PCR reads with MiXCR. The repertoire holds over 450,000 distinct CDR3 sequences, under 20% seen once, with approximately 18% in the top ten. Sequencing was performed on blood. These TCRs come from a woman aged 18-29 years with Graves' ophthalmopathy.

This clonotype was observed a few times. The chain combines TRBV9 with TRBJ2-2; D remains unclear. The CDR3 spans 16 residues. Deletions cut 0 bases from V and 5 bases from J, with 14 bases between. The germline gives CDR1 SGDLS, CDR2 YYNGEE. The CDR3, as DNA: TGTGCCAGCAGCGTAGGGGTTACCATGGGGACCGGGGAGCTGTTTTTT. It yields the protein CASSVGVTMGTGELFF.

In this sample, this clonotype turned up many times. The chain couples TRBV6-5 to TRBJ2-5; D ambiguous. The CDR3 is 14 residues long. CDR1 and CDR2 from the germline V gene are MNHEY and SVGAGI. V was clipped by 2 bases and J by 1 base, with 8 bases between them. The DNA for the CDR3 is TGTGCCAGCAGTTACATGGCGGCCCAAGAGACCCAGTACTTC. The encoded protein is CASSYMAAQETQYF.

V usage is TRBV3-1 and J usage is TRBJ2-4; D gene uncertain. The germline V gene has CDR1 LGHDT and CDR2 YNNKEL (reference sequence). The CDR3 is 15 amino acids. With 5 bases removed from V and 0 bases from J, the gap between germline ends came to 11 bases. The CDR3 sequence: CASSVRSGAKNIQYF. In DNA, the CDR3 is TGTGCCAGCAGCGTAAGGTCTGGAGCCAAAAACATTCAGTACTTC.

This clonotype was counted at least ten times. V usage is TRBV20-1 and J usage is TRBJ1-2; tentatively, D is TRBD1 (5 bases). Trimming pared 3 bases from V and 7 bases from J, leaving 18 bases between. CDR1 and CDR2 (germline): DFQATT, SNEGSKA (reference sequence). The CDR3 is 14 residues long. The DNA of the CDR3 is TGCAGTGCTAGGGCGCCCGCAGGGCGCGGTGGCTACACCTTC. It encodes CSARAPAGRGGYTF.

This clonotype was seen many times. The V gene is TRBV28, the J gene TRBJ1-2; weak D call: TRBD1 (6 bases). The germline V gene encodes CDR1 MDHEN and CDR2 SYDVKM. The V end was cut by 5 bases, the J end by 4 bases, with 11 bases between. The CDR3 is made up of 13 amino acids. The CDR3 region has the DNA TGTGCCAGCAGTGACGGGGGCGTCTATGGCTACACCTTC. Translation: CASSDGGVYGYTF.

The table lists this clonotype with a few counts. This sequence joins TRBV28 and TRBJ2-4, with 8 bases that match TRBD1. CDR1 is MDHEN, CDR2 SYDVKM, per germline. This CDR3 has 16 amino acids. The J segment lost 0 bases and the V segment lost 3 bases, leaving 4 bases of the junction unmatched. In nucleotides, the CDR3 is TGTGCCAGCAGTTTCTGGACAGGGCTAGCCAAAAACATTCAGTACTTC. It specifies CASSFWTGLAKNIQYF.

There are many counts of this clonotype. The chain uses TRBV27 and TRBJ2-7; tentative D call: TRBD1 (6 bases). CDR1 and CDR2 (germline): MNHEY, SMNVEV (reference sequence). This CDR3 has 15 residues. The V end was cut by 5 bases, the J end by 1 base, with 15 bases between. The CDR3 DNA follows: TGTGCCAGCAGTCTGAAACTCGGACAGTCCTACGAGCAGTACTTC. Translation: CASSLKLGQSYEQYF.

With regard to this clonotype: Just one base apart from a much larger clone, this may be a read error. The chain has TRBV12-3 or TRBV12-4 and TRBJ2-1; the match to TRBD2 covers 8 bases. This CDR3 comprises 14 residues. The CDR3 DNA sequence: TGTGCCAGCAGTCACACACTAGCGGTAAATGGGCAGTTCTTC. Encoded protein: CASSHTLAVNGQFF.

This clonotype was picked up a small number of times. V gene TRBV12-3 or TRBV12-4 combines with J gene TRBJ2-7; 13 bases fit TRBD2. CDR3 length: 20 residues. The V and J ends lost 9 bases and 7 bases, in that order; junction bases with no gene match: 27. In DNA form, the CDR3 reads TGTGCCAGTGAATTGGGGAGGGGCGGACTAGCGGGAGTAAAAAGGCGTGAGCAGTACTTC. It specifies CASELGRGGLAGVKRREQYF.

At least ten counts were recorded for this clonotype. The V and J genes are TRBV27 and TRBJ1-5, with a possible D match to TRBD1 (5 bases). The V gene lost 0 bases and the J gene lost 7 bases, with 16 bases spanning the gap. This CDR3 has 16 residues. Germline-derived CDR1 and CDR2 are MNHEY and SMNVEV (reference sequence). CDR3 sequence (DNA): TGTGCCAGCAGTTTATCCCCCGGGGCAGGAGGGCAGCCCCAGCATTTT. Its protein product is CASSLSPGAGGQPQHF.